These 22 T cell receptor beta chains share one sample of origin, sequenced in a study of graft-versus-host responses after intestinal transplantation. Their cognate antigens are unknown. Method: immunoSEQ multiplex PCR; TCRdb's copy keeps in-frame clones and lacks some. The repertoire holds 85,000 to 90,000 clones, with roughly four fifths as singletons. The sequencing used unstimulated CD8+ T cells sorted from spleen or lymph node cells, collected before intestinal transplant. All receptors derive from a human donor who received an intestinal transplant.

The rearrangement uses TRBV10-3 and TRBJ2-5; TRBD2 matches at 10 bases. Losses at the gene ends were 4 bases for V and 5 bases for J; bases not matched to a gene: 13. The length of the CDR3 is 17 residues. Germline CDR1 ENHRY, CDR2 SYGVKD. Here the CDR3 DNA reads TGTGCCATCAGTGTGAGAGCGGGGGGGCTGGTTGGGGAGACCCAGTACTTC. Encoded protein: CAISVRAGGLVGETQYF.

DNA for the CDR3: TGTGCCAGCAGCTGGGCCGGTGGCAGCGGGGAGCTGTTTTTT. Amino acid sequence: CASSWAGGSGELFF. The chain has TRBV6-5 and TRBJ2-2; no clear D. Germline V gene lookup returns CDR1 MNHEY and CDR2 SVGAGI. This CDR3 is 14 amino acids long. V was clipped by 6 bases and J by 7 bases, with 15 bases between them.

The chain employs TRBV18 and TRBJ2-3; 13 nucleotides match TRBD2. The V gene's germline CDR1 is KGHSH and CDR2 LQKENI. The CDR3 totals 16 residues. The V and J ends lost 6 bases and 2 bases, in that order; junction bases with no gene match: 5. This chain's CDR3 is CASSLLAGGSTDTQYF. CDR3 sequence (DNA): TGTGCCAGCTCTCTACTAGCGGGAGGGTCCACAGATACGCAGTATTTT.

This clone was counted between two and nine times. The CDR3 loop reads CASSLGGSSNYGYTF. CDR3 nucleotides: TGTGCCAGCAGTTTGGGTGGCAGTTCTAACTATGGCTACACCTTC. The chain links TRBV27 to TRBJ1-2; no definite D call. CDR1 is MNHEY, CDR2 SMNVEV, per germline (reference sequence). This CDR3 is 15 amino acids long. Trimming shortened V by 3 bases and J by 0 bases, and 11 bases separated the two germline ends.

This chain connects TRBV2 to TRBJ1-2; tentatively, D is TRBD1 (6 bases). From germline, CDR1 is SNHLY and CDR2 FYNNEI. The V and J ends lost 10 bases and 4 bases respectively, with 16 bases between them. The CDR3 sequence is 13 residues long. The CDR3 region is CATRGTPAYGYTF. CDR3 DNA sequence: TGTGCCACTCGAGGGACACCGGCCTATGGCTACACCTTC. The variable domain in full, completed from reference TRBV2 and TRBJ1-2, reads EPEVTQTPSHQVTQMGQEVILRCVPISNHLYFYWYRQILGQKVEFLVSFYNNEISEKSEIFDDQFSVERPDGSNFTLKIRSTKLEDSAMYFCATRGTPAYGYTFGSGTRLTVV.

The gene calls are TRBV2 and TRBJ1-1; maybe TRBD1 (5 bases). V lost 2 bases to trimming and J lost 2 bases, with 12 bases between them. Germline assignment: CDR1 SNHLY and CDR2 FYNNEI. The CDR3 is 15 amino acids. CDR3 nucleotide sequence: TGTGCCAGCAGTGAACCGGGACCGCAAAACACTGAAGCTTTCTTT. Protein product: CASSEPGPQNTEAFF.

This chain connects TRBV5-4 to TRBJ2-3; unclear D gene. Between the trimmed V and J ends, which lost 4 bases and 2 bases, there was a span of 5 bases. CDR1 and CDR2 from the germline V gene are SGHNT and YYREEE (reference sequence). The CDR3 extends over 12 amino acids. The CDR3 here is CASSLFTDTQYF. CDR3 sequence (DNA): TGTGCCAGCAGCCTCTTCACAGATACGCAGTATTTT.

The chain couples TRBV7-6 to TRBJ2-7; TRBD1 matches at 9 bases. The CDR3 runs to 15 residues. CDR1 and CDR2 from the germline V gene are SGHVS and FNYEAQ. The trim removed 0 bases at V and 2 bases at J, leaving 2 bases unmatched. CDR3 loop: CASSLAGTGTYEQYF. As DNA, the CDR3 is TGTGCCAGCAGCTTAGCCGGGACAGGGACCTACGAGCAGTACTTC.

This clone was observed a handful of times. The germline gene is not matched at one end of the junction; a read error may be the cause. The chain uses TRBV9 and TRBJ2-2, with D maybe TRBD2 (5 bases). The CDR3 covers 12 residues. Germline V CDR1 and CDR2: SGDLS, YYNGEE. This CDR3 reads CASSDEHRGAVF. The CDR3, as DNA: TGTGCCAGCAGCGACGAACACCGGGGAGCTGTTTTT.

The V and J genes are TRBV5-1 and TRBJ1-1; 9 bases map to TRBD1. Germline trimming cut 3 bases from V and 1 base from J; bases unmatched to any gene: 1. Germline values: CDR1 SGHRS, CDR2 YFSETQ. CDR3 length: 14 amino acids. CDR3 sequence: CASSSGQGNTEAFF. The CDR3 DNA follows: TGCGCCAGCAGCTCGGGACAGGGGAACACTGAAGCTTTCTTT. The full variable domain, in which reference TRBV5-1 and TRBJ1-1 provide the parts outside the CDR3, is KAGVTQTPRYLIKTRGQQVTLSCSPISGHRSVSWYQQTPGQGLQFLFEYFSETQRNKGNFPGRFSGRQFSNSRSEMNVSTLELGDSALYLCASSSGQGNTEAFFGQGTRLTVV.

This clone came up once. The chain links TRBV2 to TRBJ1-5; D is unclear. Germline V lookup: CDR1 SNHLY, CDR2 FYNNEI. Trimming stripped 0 bases from V and 15 bases from J, with 15 bases between. CDR3 length: 13 residues. CDR3 DNA: TGTGCCAGCAGTGAAGCATTGGCCCGTCAATTGCATTTT. Amino acids: CASSEALARQLHF. The complete variable domain, with remaining parts taken from reference TRBV2 and TRBJ1-5, reads EPEVTQTPSHQVTQMGQEVILRCVPISNHLYFYWYRQILGQKVEFLVSFYNNEISEKSEIFDDQFSVERPDGSNFTLKIRSTKLEDSAMYFCASSEALARQLHFGDGTRLSIL.

V usage is TRBV5-6 and J usage is TRBJ1-6; 8 bases line up with TRBD1. Germline V gene sequence: CDR1 SGHDT, CDR2 YYEEEE. The V segment lost 3 bases and the J segment 9 bases; nucleotides outside the gene matches: 8. This CDR3 is 15 amino acids long. The CDR3: CASSSTGEGSSPLHF. Written as DNA, the CDR3 is TGTGCCAGCAGCTCGACAGGGGAAGGGAGTTCACCCCTCCACTTT.

This chain joins TRBV5-1 and TRBJ2-1; 11 positions match TRBD2. Germline-derived CDR1 and CDR2 are SGHRS and YFSETQ. The CDR3 length is 15 residues. V was pared by 4 bases and J by 3 bases, with 3 bases of the junction left unmatched. The CDR3 DNA is TGCGCCAGCAGCGTCACTAGCGGGGGCTACAATGAGCAGTTCTTC. This codes for CASSVTSGGYNEQFF.

The chain recombines TRBV7-2 with TRBJ2-1; 13 bases align to TRBD2. Germline lookup yields CDR1 SGHTA and CDR2 FQGNSA. After removal of 0 bases from V and 1 base from J, the junction contained 9 bases not matched to a gene. The CDR3 contains 20 residues. CDR3 DNA sequence: TGTGCCAGCAGCTTAGCTACGGGGGGACTAGCGGGGACATCCTACAATGAGCAGTTCTTC. It yields the protein CASSLATGGLAGTSYNEQFF.

V and J are TRBV13 and TRBJ2-7; 10 nucleotides agree with TRBD2. The ends lost 5 bases at V and 1 base at J; junction bases unmatched: 17. The CDR3 sequence is 19 residues long. Germline V gene data show CDR1 as PRHDT and CDR2 as FYEKMQ (reference sequence). The CDR3 loop is CASSQLFVKRGGSSYEQYF. In DNA form, the CDR3 reads TGTGCCAGCAGCCAGCTGTTTGTTAAGCGGGGGGGTAGTTCCTACGAGCAGTACTTC.

This chain joins TRBV10-2 and TRBJ2-5; 8 bases are a match to TRBD2. The J segment lost 5 bases and the V segment lost 5 bases, leaving 10 bases of the junction unmatched. The germline gives CDR1 WSHSY, CDR2 SAAADI. CDR3 size: 15 residues. The CDR3 spells CASSIIGRALETQYF. CDR3 DNA sequence: TGCGCCAGCAGTATCATCGGGAGGGCCCTGGAGACCCAGTACTTC.

The chain links TRBV9 to TRBJ2-2; 9 nucleotides line up with TRBD1. V was pared by 3 bases and J by 4 bases, with 4 bases of the junction left unmatched. Germline V gene data show CDR1 as SGDLS and CDR2 as YYNGEE. The CDR3 is made up of 15 amino acids. The CDR3: CASSEDRGVTGELFF. Here the CDR3 DNA reads TGTGCCAGCAGCGAAGACAGGGGGGTCACCGGGGAGCTGTTTTTT.

V usage is TRBV23-1 and J usage is TRBJ1-5; a possible D gene is TRBD1 (5 bases). TRBV23-1 carries the ORF label, with uncertain function. Trimming took 2 bases from V and 2 from J, leaving 13 bases between them. The CDR3 sequence is 16 residues long. The CDR3 bases are TGCGCCAGCAGTCAAAAGAGGGACTTGGGCAATCAGCCCCAGCATTTT. Its translation: CASSQKRDLGNQPQHF.

This clone has a handful of counts. This likely stems from a read error, as it lies one base from a far larger clone. This sample also contains other DNA sequences that code for the same CDR3. The chain's CDR3 is CASSLVIPGGGQVQETQYF. CDR3 in DNA: TGTGCCAGCAGTTTAGTGATACCGGGGGGGGGCCAGGTCCAAGAGACCCAGTACTTC. J is TRBJ2-5 and V is TRBV28; 8 bases match TRBD2. The J segment lost 1 base and the V segment lost 2 bases, leaving 15 bases of the junction unmatched. Per germline, CDR1 MDHEN and CDR2 SYDVKM. This CDR3 is 19 amino acids long.

The chain joins TRBV16 to TRBJ1-5, with 8 bases matching TRBD1. The CDR3 covers 16 residues. Germline V gene data show CDR1 as KGHSY and CDR2 as FQNENV. The V segment lost 6 bases and the J segment 4 bases; nucleotides outside the gene matches: 11. In nucleotides, the CDR3 is TGTGCCAGCAGTCCTAGGACAGGGCGCGTTAATCAGCCCCAGCATTTT. This gives the protein CASSPRTGRVNQPQHF.

The chain links TRBV10-1 to TRBJ2-4; TRBD2 matches at 8 bases. CDR3 length: 12 residues. The V segment lost 2 bases and the J segment 11 bases; nucleotides outside the gene matches: 2. Germline CDR1 is WNHNN and CDR2 is SYGVQD (reference sequence). The CDR3 DNA sequence: TGCGCCAGCAGTGAGACCGGGGGGGTTCAGTACTTC. Translating it yields CASSETGGVQYF.

V and J are TRBV7-4 and TRBJ2-1; D is uncertain. Germline values: CDR1 SGHVT, CDR2 SQSDAQ. Trimming removed 4 bases from V and 3 bases from J, with 16 bases in between. This CDR3 is 16 amino acids long. CDR3 sequence (DNA): TGTGCCAGCAGCTCCTCCGGGCCTCAAAACTACAATGAGCAGTTCTTC. It encodes CASSSSGPQNYNEQFF.